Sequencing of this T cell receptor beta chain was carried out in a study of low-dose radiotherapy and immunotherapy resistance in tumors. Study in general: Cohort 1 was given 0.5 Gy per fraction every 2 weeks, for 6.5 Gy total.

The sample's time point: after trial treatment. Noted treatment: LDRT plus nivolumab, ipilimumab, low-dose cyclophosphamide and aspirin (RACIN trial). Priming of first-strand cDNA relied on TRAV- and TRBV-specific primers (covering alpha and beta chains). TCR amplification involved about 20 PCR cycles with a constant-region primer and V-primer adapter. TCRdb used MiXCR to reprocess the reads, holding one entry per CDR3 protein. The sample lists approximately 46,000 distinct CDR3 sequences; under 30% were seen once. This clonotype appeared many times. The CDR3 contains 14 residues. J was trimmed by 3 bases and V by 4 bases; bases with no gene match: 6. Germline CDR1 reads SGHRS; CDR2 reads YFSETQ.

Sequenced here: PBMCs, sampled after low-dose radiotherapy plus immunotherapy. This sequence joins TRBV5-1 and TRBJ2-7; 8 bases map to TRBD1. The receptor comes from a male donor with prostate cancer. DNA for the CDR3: TGCGCCAGCAGCCTGACAGGGGCCAACTACGAGCAGTACTTC. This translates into CASSLTGANYEQYF. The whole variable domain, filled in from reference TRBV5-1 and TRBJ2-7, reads KAGVTQTPRYLIKTRGQQVTLSCSPISGHRSVSWYQQTPGQGLQFLFEYFSETQRNKGNFPGRFSGRQFSNSRSEMNVSTLELGDSALYLCASSLTGANYEQYFGPGTRLTVT.